One sample yielded the 11 T cell receptor beta chains listed below, sequenced in a study of T cell responses to AZD1222 COVID-19 vaccine. The repertoire was sequenced with immunoSEQ multiplex PCR; TCRdb's copy has only in-frame clones and lacks some. The data contain roughly 150,000 clones, approximately 91% of them singletons. Material: peripheral blood, obtained 28 days after the second AZD1222 dose. The receptors here all came from an adult who received the AZD1222 COVID-19 vaccine.

The rearrangement joins TRBV7-8 to TRBJ2-5; D may be TRBD1 or TRBD2 (6 bases each). V was cut by 0 bases and J by 4 bases, with 12 bases left in between. The germline CDR1 and CDR2 sequences are SGHVS and FQNEAQ. There are 15 residues in the CDR3. Here the CDR3 reads CASSLAGAGGETQYF. CDR3 sequence (DNA): TGTGCCAGCAGCTTAGCGGGGGCCGGGGGAGAGACCCAGTACTTC. The full variable domain, in which reference TRBV7-8 and TRBJ2-5 provide the parts outside the CDR3, is GAGVSQSPRYKVAKRGQDVALRCDPISGHVSLFWYQQALGQGPEFLTYFQNEAQLDKSGLPSDRFFAERPEGSVSTLKIQRTQQEDSAVYLCASSLAGAGGETQYFGPGTRLLVL.

The chain uses TRBV11-3 and TRBJ2-3, with TRBD2 matching over 10 bases. The ends lost 3 bases at V and 0 bases at J; junction bases unmatched: 0. The CDR3 consists of 15 residues. The germline V gene has CDR1 SGHNT and CDR2 YENEEA. For the CDR3, the DNA is TGTGCCAGCAGCTTTAGCGGGGGGAGCACAGATACGCAGTATTTT. Protein product: CASSFSGGSTDTQYF.

The chain combines TRBV27 with TRBJ2-7, with TRBD2 identical over 11 bases. The V and J ends lost 4 bases and 2 bases, in that order; junction bases with no gene match: 4. CDR3 length: 15 residues. The germline V gene has CDR1 MNHEY and CDR2 SMNVEV (reference sequence). The CDR3 DNA sequence: TGTGCCAGCAGTTCTCCACTAGCGGGAGCCTACGAGCAGTACTTC. Translated, it gives CASSSPLAGAYEQYF.

This chain links TRBV4-2 with TRBJ2-7; 10 bases are shared with TRBD1. Germline V CDR1 and CDR2: LGHNA, YNFKEQ. The CDR3 spans 18 residues. Trimming removed 1 base from V and 3 bases from J; junction bases left unmatched: 12. CDR3 in amino acids: CASSQVSTPGQGNYEQYF. CDR3 coding DNA: TGTGCCAGCAGCCAAGTTTCCACACCGGGACAGGGGAACTACGAGCAGTACTTC.

This clone was detected once. The chain links TRBV5-1 to TRBJ1-2; possibly TRBD1 for D (5 bases). CDR3 size: 13 residues. Trimming shortened V by 7 bases and J by 8 bases, and 18 bases separated the two germline ends. CDR1 SGHRS and CDR2 YFSETQ come from the germline V gene. CDR3 residues: CASGQERGVGYTF. CDR3 nucleotides: TGCGCCAGCGGTCAGGAGAGAGGGGTGGGCTACACCTTC.

The chain recombines TRBV25-1 with TRBJ1-3, with 7 bases fitting TRBD1. The CDR3 has 18 amino acids. The germline CDR1 and CDR2 sequences are MGHDK and SYGVNS. V shed 4 bases, J shed 0 bases, and the junction held 12 bases outside the gene matches. The CDR3 DNA follows: TGTGCCAGCAGTGGGGCTCGACGGGACAGAAACTCTGGAAACACCATATATTTT. Its protein is CASSGARRDRNSGNTIYF.

This rearrangement joins TRBV18 to TRBJ1-1; the D gene is possibly TRBD1 (5 bases). Germline assignment: CDR1 KGHSH and CDR2 LQKENI. CDR3 length: 13 residues. Trimming cost V 8 bases and J 0 bases, with 10 bases left between them. The DNA for the CDR3 is TGTGCCAGCAAGACAGCATTGAACACTGAAGCTTTCTTT. This codes for CASKTALNTEAFF.

This chain uses TRBV30 with TRBJ1-6; D uncertain. The V end was cut by 5 bases, the J end by 9 bases, with 8 bases between. Germline V gene sequence: CDR1 GTSNPN, CDR2 SVGIG (reference sequence). This CDR3 has 11 residues. CDR3 DNA: TGTGCCTGGGGATTTGGTTCACCCCTCCACTTT. Encoded protein: CAWGFGSPLHF. Looking up the rest from reference TRBV30 and TRBJ1-6 gives the full variable domain: SQTIHQWPATLVQPVGSPLSLECTVEGTSNPNLYWYRQAAGRGLQLLFYSVGIGQISSEVPQNLSASRPQDRQFILSSKKLLLSDSGFYLCAWGFGSPLHFGNGTRLTVT.

V gene TRBV7-2 combines with J gene TRBJ2-3; TRBD2 aligns across 16 bases. The CDR3 sequence is 17 residues long. V lost 5 bases, J lost 6 bases, and 8 bases stayed unmatched. Looked up from germline, CDR1 is SGHTA and CDR2 is FQGNSA. The CDR3 DNA reads TGTGCCAGCAGCGCTAGGGGACTAGCGGGAGGGAGGGATACGCAGTATTTT. This encodes CASSARGLAGGRDTQYF.

The chain carries TRBV2 and TRBJ2-3, with TRBD2 matching 8 bases. J was trimmed by 3 bases and V by 3 bases; bases with no gene match: 14. This CDR3 is built from 18 residues. CDR1 and CDR2 (germline): SNHLY, FYNNEI. The CDR3 DNA is TGTGCCAGCAGTGACTCATTGGTCGGGAGGGCCGGGACAGATACGCAGTATTTT. Residues: CASSDSLVGRAGTDTQYF.

The chain links TRBV4-2 to TRBJ1-2, with D perhaps matching TRBD1 (6 bases). The CDR3 is made up of 15 amino acids. Per the germline V gene, CDR1 is LGHNA and CDR2 is YNFKEQ. Between the trimmed V and J ends, which lost 1 base and 1 base, there was a span of 10 bases. The CDR3 here is CASSQGGTNNYGYTF. The DNA of the CDR3 is TGTGCCAGCAGCCAAGGGGGGACAAATAACTATGGCTACACCTTC.